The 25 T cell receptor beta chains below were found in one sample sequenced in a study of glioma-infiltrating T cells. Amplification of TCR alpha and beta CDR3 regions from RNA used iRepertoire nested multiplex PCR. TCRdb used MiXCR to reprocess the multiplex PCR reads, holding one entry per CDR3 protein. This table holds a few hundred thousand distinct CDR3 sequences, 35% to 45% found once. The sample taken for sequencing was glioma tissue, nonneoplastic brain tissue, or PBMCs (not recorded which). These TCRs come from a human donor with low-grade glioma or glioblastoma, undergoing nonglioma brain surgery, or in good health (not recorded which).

The CDR3 loop reads CASSPSLMDTEAFF. CDR3 DNA: TGTGCCAGCAGCCCCTCTCTCATGGACACTGAAGCTTTCTTT. The V and J genes are TRBV11-2 and TRBJ1-1; D is unclear. CDR3 size: 14 residues. Trimming left V 5 bases short and J 3 bases short, with 13 bases between. Germline V gives CDR1 SGHAT, CDR2 FQNNGV.

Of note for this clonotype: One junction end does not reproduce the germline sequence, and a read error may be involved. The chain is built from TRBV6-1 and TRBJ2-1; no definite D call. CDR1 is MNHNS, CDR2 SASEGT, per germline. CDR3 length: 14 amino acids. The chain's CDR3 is CASSRSESYNKQFF. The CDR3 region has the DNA TGTGCCAGCAGTCGGAGTGAATCCTACAATAAGCAGTTCTTC.

For the CDR3, the DNA is TGCGCCAGCAGCCAGAGGACCGGAGGCTACACCTTC. The encoded protein is CASSQRTGGYTF. V and J are TRBV4-1 and TRBJ1-2; D is undetermined. The ends were cut back, 3 bases at V and 8 bases at J, with 10 bases in the middle. The length of the CDR3 is 12 residues. CDR1 MGHRA and CDR2 YSYEKL come from the germline V gene.

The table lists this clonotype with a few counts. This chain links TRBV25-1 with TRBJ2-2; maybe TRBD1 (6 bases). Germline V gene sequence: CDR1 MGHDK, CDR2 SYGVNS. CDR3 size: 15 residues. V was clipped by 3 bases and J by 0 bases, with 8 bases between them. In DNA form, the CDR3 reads TGTGCCAGCAGTGACAGGGGCCCGAACACCGGGGAGCTGTTTTTT. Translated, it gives CASSDRGPNTGELFF.

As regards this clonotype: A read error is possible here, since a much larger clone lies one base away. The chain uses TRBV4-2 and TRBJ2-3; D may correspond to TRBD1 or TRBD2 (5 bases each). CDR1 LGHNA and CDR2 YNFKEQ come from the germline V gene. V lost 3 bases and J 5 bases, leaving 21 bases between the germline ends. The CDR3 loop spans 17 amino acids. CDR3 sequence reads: CASSQNRGTVGEDTQYF. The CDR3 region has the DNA TGTGCCAGCAGCCAGAACCGGGGCACCGTGGGAGAAGATACGCAGTATTTT.

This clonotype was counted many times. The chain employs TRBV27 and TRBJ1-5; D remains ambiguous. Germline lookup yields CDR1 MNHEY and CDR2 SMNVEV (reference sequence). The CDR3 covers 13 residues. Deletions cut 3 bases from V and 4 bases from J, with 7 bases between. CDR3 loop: CASSLGANQPQHF. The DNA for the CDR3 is TGTGCCAGCAGTTTGGGAGCTAATCAGCCCCAGCATTTT.

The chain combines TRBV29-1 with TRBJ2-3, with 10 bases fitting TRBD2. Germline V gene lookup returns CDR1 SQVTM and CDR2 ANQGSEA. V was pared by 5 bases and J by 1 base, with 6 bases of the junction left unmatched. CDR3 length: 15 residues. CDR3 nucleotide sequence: TGCAGCGTTCGTCTAGCGGGAGCAGGCACAGATACGCAGTATTTT. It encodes CSVRLAGAGTDTQYF.

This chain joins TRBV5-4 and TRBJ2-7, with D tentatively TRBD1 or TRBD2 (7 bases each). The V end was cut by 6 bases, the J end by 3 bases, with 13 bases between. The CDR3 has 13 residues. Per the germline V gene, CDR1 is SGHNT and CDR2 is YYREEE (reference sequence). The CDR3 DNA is TGTGCCAGCACCCCAGGGGGGGGCTACGAGCAGTACTTC. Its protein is CASTPGGGYEQYF.

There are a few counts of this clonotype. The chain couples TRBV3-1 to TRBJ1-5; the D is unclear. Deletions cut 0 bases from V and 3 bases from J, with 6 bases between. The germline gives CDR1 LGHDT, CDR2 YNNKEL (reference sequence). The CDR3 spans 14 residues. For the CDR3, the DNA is TGTGCCAGCAGCCAAGATTTTCTCAATCAGCCCCAGCATTTT. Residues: CASSQDFLNQPQHF.

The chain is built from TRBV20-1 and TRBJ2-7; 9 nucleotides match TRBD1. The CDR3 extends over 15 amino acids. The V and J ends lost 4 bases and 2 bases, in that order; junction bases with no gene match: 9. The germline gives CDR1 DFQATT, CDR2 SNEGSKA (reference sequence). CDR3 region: CSAIPRDRATYEQYF. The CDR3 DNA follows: TGCAGTGCTATACCCCGGGACAGGGCTACCTACGAGCAGTACTTC.

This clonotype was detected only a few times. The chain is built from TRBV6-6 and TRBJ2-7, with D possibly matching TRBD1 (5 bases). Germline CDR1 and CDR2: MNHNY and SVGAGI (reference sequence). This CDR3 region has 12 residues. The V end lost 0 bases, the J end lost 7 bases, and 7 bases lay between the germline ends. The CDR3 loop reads CASSYSRGEQYF. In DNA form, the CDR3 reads TGTGCCAGCAGTTACTCAAGGGGTGAGCAGTACTTC.

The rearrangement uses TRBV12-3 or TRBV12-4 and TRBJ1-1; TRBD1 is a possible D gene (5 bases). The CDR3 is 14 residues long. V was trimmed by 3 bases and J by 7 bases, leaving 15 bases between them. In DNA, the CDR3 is TGTGCCAGCAGTTTTTCCAGGGCGAAGGGTGAAGCTTTCTTT. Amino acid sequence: CASSFSRAKGEAFF.

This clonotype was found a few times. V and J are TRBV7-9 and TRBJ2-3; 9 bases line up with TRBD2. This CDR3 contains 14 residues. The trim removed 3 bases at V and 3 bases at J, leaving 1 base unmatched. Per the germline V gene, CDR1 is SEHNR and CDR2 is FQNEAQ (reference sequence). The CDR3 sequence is CASSFSGGTDTQYF. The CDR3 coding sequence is TGTGCCAGCAGCTTTAGCGGGGGAACAGATACGCAGTATTTT.

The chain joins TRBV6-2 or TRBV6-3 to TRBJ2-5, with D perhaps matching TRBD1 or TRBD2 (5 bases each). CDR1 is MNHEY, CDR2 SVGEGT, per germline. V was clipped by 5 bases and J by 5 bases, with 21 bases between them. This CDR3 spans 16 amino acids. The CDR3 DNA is TGTGCCAGCAGTGAGGCCGGATCGGGGCGCGAGGAGACCCAGTACTTC. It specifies CASSEAGSGREETQYF.

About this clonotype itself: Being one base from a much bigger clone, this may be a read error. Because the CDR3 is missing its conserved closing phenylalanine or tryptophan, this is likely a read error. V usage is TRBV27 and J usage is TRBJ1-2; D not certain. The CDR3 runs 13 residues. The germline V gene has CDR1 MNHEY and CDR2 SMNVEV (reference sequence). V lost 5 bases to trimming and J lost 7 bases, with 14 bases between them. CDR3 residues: CASSTRTGRGYTS. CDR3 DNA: TGTGCCAGCAGTACAAGGACCGGGCGTGGCTACACCTCC.

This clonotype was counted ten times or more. CDR3 coding DNA: TGCAGTGCTAGAGATTCGGGCAGGGTCTATGGCTACACCTTC. It translates to CSARDSGRVYGYTF. The chain is built from TRBV20-1 and TRBJ1-2; maybe TRBD1 (5 bases). This CDR3 region has 14 residues. CDR1 is DFQATT, CDR2 SNEGSKA, per germline (reference sequence). The V end was cut by 0 bases, the J end by 4 bases, with 12 bases between.

The CDR3 DNA follows: TGTGCCAGCAGTTACGCGGTAGCCTACGAGCAGTACTTC. Protein product: CASSYAVAYEQYF. The V and J genes are TRBV6-2 or TRBV6-3 and TRBJ2-7, with D unresolved. V lost 2 bases and J lost 2, with 7 bases in between. There are 13 residues in the CDR3. In germline, CDR1 is MNHEY, CDR2 SVGEGT.

CDR3 amino acids: CASSLKVPHEQYF. In nucleotides, the CDR3 is TGTGCCAGCAGTTTAAAAGTTCCCCACGAGCAGTACTTC. The chain carries TRBV28 and TRBJ2-7; D unresolved. Germline assignment: CDR1 MDHEN and CDR2 SYDVKM. V shed 2 bases and J shed 5 bases, with 10 bases lying between them. CDR3 length: 13 amino acids. The variable domain in full, completed from reference TRBV28 and TRBJ2-7, reads DVKVTQSSRYLVKRTGEKVFLECVQDMDHENMFWYRQDPGLGLRLIYFSYDVKMKEKGDIPEGYSVSREKKERFSLILESASTNQTSMYLCASSLKVPHEQYFGPGTRLTVT.

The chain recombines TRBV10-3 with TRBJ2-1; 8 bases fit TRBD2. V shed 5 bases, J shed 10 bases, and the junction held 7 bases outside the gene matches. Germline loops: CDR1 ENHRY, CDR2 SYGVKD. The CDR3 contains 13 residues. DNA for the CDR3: TGTGCCATCAGTCAGGGACTAGGCCACGAGCAGTTCTTC. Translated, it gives CAISQGLGHEQFF.

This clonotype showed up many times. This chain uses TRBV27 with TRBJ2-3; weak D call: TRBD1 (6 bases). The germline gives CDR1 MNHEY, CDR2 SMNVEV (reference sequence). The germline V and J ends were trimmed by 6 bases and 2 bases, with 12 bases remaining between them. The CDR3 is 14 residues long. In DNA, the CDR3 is TGTGCCAGCAGCCTGGACAGACCCACAGATACGCAGTATTTT. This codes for CASSLDRPTDTQYF.

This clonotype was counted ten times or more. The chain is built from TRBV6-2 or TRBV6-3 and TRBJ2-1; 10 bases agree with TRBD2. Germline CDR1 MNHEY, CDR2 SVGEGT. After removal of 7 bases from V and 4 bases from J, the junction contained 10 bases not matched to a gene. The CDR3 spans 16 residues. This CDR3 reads CASTEAGTSAYNEQFF. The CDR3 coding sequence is TGTGCCAGCACCGAGGCGGGGACTAGCGCGTACAATGAGCAGTTCTTC.

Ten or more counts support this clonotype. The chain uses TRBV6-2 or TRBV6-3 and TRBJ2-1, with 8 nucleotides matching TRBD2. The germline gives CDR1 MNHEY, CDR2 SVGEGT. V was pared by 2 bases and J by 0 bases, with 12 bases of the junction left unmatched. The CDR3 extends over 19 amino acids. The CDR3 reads CASSYPGRLASGSYNEQFF. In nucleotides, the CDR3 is TGTGCCAGCAGTTACCCTGGCAGACTAGCGTCAGGCTCCTACAATGAGCAGTTCTTC.

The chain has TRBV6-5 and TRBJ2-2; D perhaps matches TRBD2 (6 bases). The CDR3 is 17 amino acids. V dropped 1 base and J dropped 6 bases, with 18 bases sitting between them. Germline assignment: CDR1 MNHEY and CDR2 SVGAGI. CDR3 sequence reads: CASSYFFGAGGPGELFF. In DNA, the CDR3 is TGTGCCAGCAGTTACTTTTTTGGAGCGGGTGGACCCGGGGAGCTGTTTTTT.

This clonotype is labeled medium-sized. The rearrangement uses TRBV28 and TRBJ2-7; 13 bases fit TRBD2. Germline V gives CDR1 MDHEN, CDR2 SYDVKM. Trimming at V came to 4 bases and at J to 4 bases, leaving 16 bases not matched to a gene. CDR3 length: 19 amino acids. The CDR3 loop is CASSSHQTPTSGRRYEQYF. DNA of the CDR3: TGTGCCAGCAGTTCCCACCAAACACCGACTAGCGGGAGGAGGTACGAGCAGTACTTC. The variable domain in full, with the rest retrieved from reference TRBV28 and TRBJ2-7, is DVKVTQSSRYLVKRTGEKVFLECVQDMDHENMFWYRQDPGLGLRLIYFSYDVKMKEKGDIPEGYSVSREKKERFSLILESASTNQTSMYLCASSSHQTPTSGRRYEQYFGPGTRLTVT.

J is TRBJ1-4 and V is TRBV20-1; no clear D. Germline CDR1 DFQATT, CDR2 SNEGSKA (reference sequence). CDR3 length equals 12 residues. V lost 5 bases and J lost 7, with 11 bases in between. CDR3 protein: CSAPEPSEKLFF. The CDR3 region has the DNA TGCAGTGCTCCTGAGCCCAGTGAAAAACTGTTTTTT.